This passage covers 7 T cell receptor beta chains from one sample sequenced in a study of T cell responses to AZD1222 COVID-19 vaccine. Sequencing was performed with immunoSEQ multiplex PCR; in TCRdb, only in-frame clones are kept and a portion is missing. The sample shows approximately 120,000 clones, roughly 91% of them seen only once. Specimen: peripheral blood, collected on day 0 of AZD1222 vaccination. These receptors were collected from an adult in good health.

The chain combines TRBV19 with TRBJ1-5; perhaps TRBD1 as D (5 bases). V dropped 1 base and J dropped 6 bases, with 13 bases sitting between them. Germline CDR1 is LNHDA and CDR2 is SQIVND (reference sequence). The CDR3 has 15 amino acids. Written as DNA, the CDR3 is TGTGCCAGTAGTATAGTTCTGGGGCCGGGTCAGCCCCAGCATTTT. Its translation: CASSIVLGPGQPQHF.

The chain links TRBV2 to TRBJ1-1, with a tentative D call TRBD1 (5 bases). Per germline, CDR1 SNHLY and CDR2 FYNNEI. The CDR3 is 16 residues long. Between the trimmed V and J ends, which lost 6 bases and 1 base, there was a span of 18 bases. The CDR3 sequence: CASRALEGQGNTEAFF. CDR3 nucleotides: TGTGCCAGCAGGGCACTTGAGGGCCAGGGGAACACTGAAGCTTTCTTT.

The chain has TRBV7-3 and TRBJ1-2; no firm D call. V was clipped by 0 bases and J by 4 bases, with 9 bases between them. Germline-derived CDR1 and CDR2 are SGHTA and FQGTGA. The CDR3 extends over 14 amino acids. The CDR3 protein is CASSLTADFYGYTF. The CDR3 region has the DNA TGTGCCAGCAGCTTAACGGCGGATTTCTATGGCTACACCTTC.

The chain couples TRBV25-1 to TRBJ2-7; D is possibly TRBD2 (5 bases). The CDR3 is 16 residues long. CDR1 is MGHDK and CDR2 is SYGVNS in the germline V gene. With 1 base removed from V and 4 bases from J, the gap between germline ends came to 17 bases. The CDR3 DNA reads TGTGCCAGCAGTGAATTGACGGGATCGAGGTTGTACGAGCAGTACTTC. It codes for CASSELTGSRLYEQYF.

The gene calls are TRBV5-1 and TRBJ2-3; the D is unclear. V was shortened by 1 base and J by 4 bases, with 16 bases between the two germline ends. CDR3 length: 16 amino acids. Looked up from germline, CDR1 is SGHRS and CDR2 is YFSETQ. CDR3 sequence (DNA): TGCGCCAGCAGCTTGACGCCTATGGGGTTCTCAGATACGCAGTATTTT. Its protein is CASSLTPMGFSDTQYF.

This clone was seen a single time. The chain employs TRBV7-2 and TRBJ2-5; TRBD1 matches at 9 bases. Germline lookup yields CDR1 SGHTA and CDR2 FQGNSA. The CDR3 sequence is 16 residues long. The trim removed 2 bases at V and 4 bases at J, leaving 8 bases unmatched. CDR3 amino acids: CASSLYGTGTSETQYF. DNA for the CDR3: TGTGCCAGCAGCTTATACGGGACAGGGACATCAGAGACCCAGTACTTC.

This chain uses TRBV4-1 with TRBJ2-1; D is undetermined. Germline V lookup: CDR1 MGHRA, CDR2 YSYEKL. The CDR3 loop spans 13 amino acids. The ends were cut back, 0 bases at V and 12 bases at J, with 12 bases in the middle. CDR3 amino acids: CASSQDEQPAQFF. The CDR3 bases are TGCGCCAGCAGCCAAGATGAACAGCCGGCGCAGTTCTTC.